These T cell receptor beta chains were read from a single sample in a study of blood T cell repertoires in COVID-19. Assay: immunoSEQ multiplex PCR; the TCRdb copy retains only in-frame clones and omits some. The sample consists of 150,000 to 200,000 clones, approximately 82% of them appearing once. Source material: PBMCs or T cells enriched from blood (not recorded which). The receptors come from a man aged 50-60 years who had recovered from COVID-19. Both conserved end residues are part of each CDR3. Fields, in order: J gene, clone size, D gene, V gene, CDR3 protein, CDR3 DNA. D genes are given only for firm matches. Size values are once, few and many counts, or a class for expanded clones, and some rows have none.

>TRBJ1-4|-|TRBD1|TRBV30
CAWSLDRGTLTPNEKLFF
TGTGCCTGGAGTCTGGACAGGGGAACGCTCACCCCTAATGAAAAACTGTTTTTT
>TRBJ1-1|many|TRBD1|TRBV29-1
CSGVGQGNTEAFF
TGCAGCGGAGTTGGACAGGGAAACACTGAAGCTTTCTTT
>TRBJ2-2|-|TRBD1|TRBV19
CASSGGTGRTGELFF
TGTGCCAGTAGTGGCGGGACAGGGAGAACCGGGGAGCTGTTTTTT
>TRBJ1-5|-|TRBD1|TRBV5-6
CASSWGQGNQPQHF
TGTGCCAGCAGTTGGGGACAGGGGAATCAGCCCCAGCATTTT
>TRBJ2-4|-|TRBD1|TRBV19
CASSIRGTGAQNIQYF
TGTGCCAGTAGTATTAGGGGGACAGGCGCCCAAAACATTCAGTACTTC
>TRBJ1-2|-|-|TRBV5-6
CASNSGRVHYGYTF
TGTGCCAGCAACTCGGGCAGGGTTCATTATGGCTACACCTTC
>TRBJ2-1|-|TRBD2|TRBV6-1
CASSEFSGGAYNEQFF
TGTGCCAGCAGTGAATTCAGCGGGGGGGCCTACAATGAGCAGTTCTTC
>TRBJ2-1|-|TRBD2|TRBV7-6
CASSQGLAGGWGEQFF
TGTGCCAGCAGCCAGGGACTAGCGGGGGGATGGGGTGAGCAGTTCTTC
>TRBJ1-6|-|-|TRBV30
CAMGGVPTLDNSPLHF
TGTGCCATGGGGGGGGTACCGACTCTAGATAATTCACCCCTCCACTTT
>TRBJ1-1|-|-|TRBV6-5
CASGERTARNTEAFF
TGTGCCAGCGGGGAAAGGACAGCGAGGAACACTGAAGCTTTCTTT
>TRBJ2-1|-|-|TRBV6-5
CASRVTFTTYNEQFF
TGTGCCAGCAGAGTGACATTTACCACCTACAATGAGCAGTTCTTC
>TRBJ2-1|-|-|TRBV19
CASRLVGVTPYNEQFF
TGTGCCAGTAGGCTCGTAGGGGTTACCCCCTACAATGAGCAGTTCTTC
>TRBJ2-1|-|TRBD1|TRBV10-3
CAISDRGQSDNEQFF
TGTGCCATCAGTGATAGGGGACAGTCCGACAATGAGCAGTTCTTC
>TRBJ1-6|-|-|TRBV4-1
CASSQGTDSSYNSPLHF
TGCGCCAGCAGCCAAGGAACAGACAGCTCCTATAATTCACCCCTCCACTTT
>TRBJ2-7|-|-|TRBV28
CASSLSGLQYF
TGTGCCAGCAGTTTATCGGGTTTGCAGTACTTC
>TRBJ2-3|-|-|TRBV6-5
CASSYQGEDTQYF
TGTGCCAGCAGTTACCAAGGGGAAGATACGCAGTATTTT
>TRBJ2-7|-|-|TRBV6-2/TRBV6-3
CASSYRYEQYF
TGTGCCAGCAGTTACCGTTACGAGCAGTACTTC
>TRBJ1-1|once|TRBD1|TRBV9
CASSRQGADEAFF
TGTGCCAGCAGCCGACAGGGGGCAGATGAAGCTTTCTTT
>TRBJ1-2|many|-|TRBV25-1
CASSGDNRGYTF
TGTGCCAGCAGTGGAGACAACAGAGGCTACACCTTC
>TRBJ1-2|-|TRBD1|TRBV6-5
CASSTGQVYGYTF
TGTGCCAGCAGCACTGGACAGGTCTATGGCTACACCTTC
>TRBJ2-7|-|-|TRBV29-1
CSVDNAGSEQYF
TGCAGCGTTGATAATGCCGGGAGTGAGCAGTACTTC
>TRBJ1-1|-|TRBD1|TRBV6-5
CASSPIGTVNTEAFF
TGTGCCAGCAGTCCTATCGGGACAGTGAACACTGAAGCTTTCTTT
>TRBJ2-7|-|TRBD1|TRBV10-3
CAISESGTGGSEQYF
TGTGCCATCAGTGAGTCCGGGACAGGGGGATCCGAGCAGTACTTC
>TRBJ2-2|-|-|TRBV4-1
CASSQDHLAGELFF
TGCGCCAGCAGCCAAGATCACCTAGCCGGGGAGCTGTTTTTT
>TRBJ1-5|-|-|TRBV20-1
CSASGGNGDRNQPQHF
TGCAGTGCTAGTGGAGGGAACGGGGATCGGAATCAGCCCCAGCATTTT
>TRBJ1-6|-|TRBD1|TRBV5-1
CASSLTGVVSPLHF
TGCGCCAGCAGCTTGACAGGGGTGGTTTCACCCCTCCACTTT
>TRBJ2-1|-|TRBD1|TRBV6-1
CASSAGTGNFYNEQFF
TGTGCCAGCAGTGCGGGGACAGGAAACTTTTACAATGAGCAGTTCTTC
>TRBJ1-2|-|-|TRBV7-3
CASSFYGGYGYTF
TGTGCCAGCAGCTTCTACGGGGGCTATGGCTACACCTTC
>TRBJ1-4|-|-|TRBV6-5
CASKKDPRGNEKLFF
TGTGCCAGCAAGAAGGACCCAAGGGGGAATGAAAAACTGTTTTTT
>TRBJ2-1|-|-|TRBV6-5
CASSHLGARNEQFF
TGTGCCAGCAGTCACCTGGGGGCAAGGAATGAGCAGTTCTTC
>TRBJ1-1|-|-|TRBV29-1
CSVALSNTEAFF
TGCAGCGTTGCTCTGTCGAACACTGAAGCTTTCTTT